Below, 13 T cell receptor beta chains from the same sample are listed, as sequenced in a study of a mutant IDH1 vaccine in newly diagnosed glioma. Regarding time point: week 5, during vaccination. Doses of 300 ug of mutant IDH1 20-mer peptide were given with topical imiquimod. Their antigen targets remain unknown. Only in-frame clones appear in the TCRdb table, and some are missing; sequencing was by immunoSEQ multiplex PCR. The sample lists 53,000 or so clones, around 78% occurring once. Material: PBMCs, obtained from a glioma patient whose treatment included an IDH1 peptide vaccine. The receptors come from a man aged 45 to 65 with glioma.

The J gene is TRBJ2-7, the V gene TRBV5-1; D may be TRBD1 (6 bases). This CDR3 is built from 14 residues. V lost 5 bases to trimming and J lost 3 bases, with 15 bases between them. Germline V gives CDR1 SGHRS, CDR2 YFSETQ. Here the CDR3 reads CASSFGTSYYEQYF. The CDR3 nucleotides are TGCGCCAGCAGTTTCGGGACATCCTACTACGAGCAGTACTTC. The full variable domain, completed using reference TRBV5-1 and TRBJ2-7, is KAGVTQTPRYLIKTRGQQVTLSCSPISGHRSVSWYQQTPGQGLQFLFEYFSETQRNKGNFPGRFSGRQFSNSRSEMNVSTLELGDSALYLCASSFGTSYYEQYFGPGTRLTVT.

The chain joins TRBV6-6 to TRBJ1-1, with D hard to call. Trimming stripped 7 bases from V and 8 bases from J, with 17 bases between. The CDR3 contains 13 residues. CDR1 and CDR2 (germline): MNHNY, SVGAGI (reference sequence). This CDR3 reads CASIQSGGPEAFF. As DNA, the CDR3 is TGTGCCAGCATCCAGTCCGGTGGGCCGGAAGCTTTCTTT.

The chain has TRBV27 and TRBJ2-1; D unclear. Germline V gives CDR1 MNHEY, CDR2 SMNVEV (reference sequence). This CDR3 spans 13 amino acids. Between the trimmed V and J ends, which lost 7 bases and 2 bases, there was a span of 9 bases. CDR3 amino acids: CASMGSAYNEQFF. CDR3 coding DNA: TGTGCCAGCATGGGTTCAGCCTACAATGAGCAGTTCTTC.

This clone showed up just once. The V gene is TRBV9, the J gene TRBJ2-3; 10 nucleotides line up with TRBD1. V lost 4 bases and J lost 7; bases outside the gene matches: 12. Germline CDR1 and CDR2: SGDLS and YYNGEE. The CDR3 extends over 16 amino acids. The CDR3 is CASSPPQDRGWNTQYF. In DNA, the CDR3 is TGTGCCAGCAGCCCCCCTCAGGACAGGGGGTGGAATACGCAGTATTTT.

This chain uses TRBV6-1 with TRBJ2-5; D ambiguous. The CDR3 sequence is 13 residues long. Looked up from germline, CDR1 is MNHNS and CDR2 is SASEGT. Trimming stripped 7 bases from V and 2 bases from J, with 11 bases between. This chain's CDR3 is CASIRNLQETQYF. In DNA, the CDR3 is TGTGCCAGCATCCGCAATCTGCAAGAGACCCAGTACTTC.

V is TRBV7-2 and J is TRBJ2-1, with D possibly being TRBD1 or TRBD2 (5 bases each). V was pared by 4 bases and J by 4 bases, with 11 bases between. This CDR3 is built from 14 residues. Germline V gene lookup returns CDR1 SGHTA and CDR2 FQGNSA. The CDR3 region is CASSSRGRYNEQFF. The DNA for the CDR3 is TGTGCCAGCAGCTCCCGGGGACGGTACAATGAGCAGTTCTTC.

The gene calls are TRBV9 and TRBJ2-7; the match to TRBD2 covers 8 bases. With 0 bases clipped from V and 3 bases from J, the junction kept 8 bases outside the gene matches. Germline lookup yields CDR1 SGDLS and CDR2 YYNGEE. The CDR3 length is 16 residues. The CDR3 loop reads CASSVAPAGGLYEQYF. CDR3 sequence (DNA): TGTGCCAGCAGCGTAGCTCCCGCGGGGGGACTCTACGAGCAGTACTTC.

The gene calls are TRBV6-5 and TRBJ2-7, with D maybe TRBD2 (5 bases). The CDR3 covers 14 residues. The V end lost 2 bases, the J end lost 1 base, and 9 bases lay between the germline ends. Germline V gene data show CDR1 as MNHEY and CDR2 as SVGAGI. The CDR3 DNA follows: TGTGCCAGCAGTTACAGACGGGGTTCCTACGAGCAGTACTTC. Its translation: CASSYRRGSYEQYF.

The chain joins TRBV4-2 to TRBJ2-7; no clear D. The CDR3 has 15 amino acids. Germline CDR1 is LGHNA and CDR2 is YNFKEQ. V lost 0 bases and J lost 2, with 11 bases in between. As DNA, the CDR3 is TGTGCCAGCAGCCAAGACCGGGCGGCTACCTACGAGCAGTACTTC. It translates to CASSQDRAATYEQYF.

The chain uses TRBV6-5 and TRBJ2-2, with 10 positions matching TRBD1. CDR1 MNHEY and CDR2 SVGAGI come from the germline V gene. This CDR3 has 15 residues. Trimming took 6 bases from V and 5 from J; bases not matched to a gene: 6. The CDR3 region is CASRDWDRGTGELFF. The CDR3 nucleotides are TGTGCCAGCAGAGACTGGGACAGGGGTACCGGGGAGCTGTTTTTT.

The J gene is TRBJ1-1, the V gene TRBV27, with TRBD1 as a possible D gene (5 bases). Trimming stripped 2 bases from V and 4 bases from J, with 11 bases between. This CDR3 region has 14 residues. The V gene's germline CDR1 is MNHEY and CDR2 SMNVEV (reference sequence). CDR3 DNA sequence: TGTGCCAGCAGTTTACGCCCGGGGACCACTGAAGCTTTCTTT. Translation gives CASSLRPGTTEAFF.

The chain carries TRBV7-2 and TRBJ2-3; 9 positions match TRBD1. After removal of 6 bases from V and 1 base from J, the junction contained 8 bases not matched to a gene. The CDR3 consists of 16 residues. Germline CDR1 is SGHTA and CDR2 is FQGNSA. Here the CDR3 reads CASSAGTGYGTDTQYF. The CDR3 bases are TGTGCCAGCAGTGCCGGGACAGGGTACGGCACAGATACGCAGTATTTT.

The chain combines TRBV2 with TRBJ1-2; the D gene is possibly TRBD1 (5 bases). Germline CDR1 is SNHLY and CDR2 is FYNNEI. The CDR3 covers 14 residues. Trimming took 6 bases from V and 3 from J, leaving 14 bases between them. The CDR3 sequence is CASSLLGEDYGYTF. The CDR3 region has the DNA TGTGCCAGCAGCTTATTGGGGGAAGACTATGGCTACACCTTC.